One sample yielded the 24 T cell receptor beta chains listed below, sequenced in a study of cytomegalovirus exposure and HLA in healthy donors. The PCR contained 60 Vbeta and 13 Jbeta primers. Assay used: immunoSEQ multiplex PCR; TCRdb lists only in-frame clones, some missing. This sample's clone table lists about 99,000 clones. Input material: PBMCs. These TCRs come from a middle-aged man in good health and CMV-seronegative.

The chain couples TRBV7-8 to TRBJ2-1; D may be TRBD1 (6 bases). The CDR3 length is 18 residues. V was trimmed by 1 base and J by 2 bases, leaving 18 bases between them. Germline V gene data show CDR1 as SGHVS and CDR2 as FQNEAQ. The CDR3 DNA follows: TGTGCCAGCAGCTTAGGTTTCTTTTCAGGGGTGGCCTACAATGAGCAGTTCTTC. Translation gives CASSLGFFSGVAYNEQFF.

This chain connects TRBV4-2 to TRBJ1-5; 7 positions match TRBD1. After removal of 0 bases from V and 0 bases from J, the junction contained 11 bases not matched to a gene. This CDR3 region has 19 residues. Per germline, CDR1 LGHNA and CDR2 YNFKEQ. The CDR3 region is CASSQDLTGVHLSNQPQHF. The CDR3 DNA is TGTGCCAGCAGCCAAGATCTTACAGGGGTCCACCTTAGCAATCAGCCCCAGCATTTT.

The chain links TRBV7-2 to TRBJ1-5; TRBD1 might be the D (5 bases). CDR1 SGHTA and CDR2 FQGNSA come from the germline V gene. CDR3 length: 14 amino acids. Trimming removed 1 base from V and 7 bases from J, with 11 bases in between. The CDR3 sequence: CASSLGTGYQPQHF. CDR3 DNA: TGTGCCAGCAGCTTAGGTACAGGCTACCAGCCCCAGCATTTT.

The rearrangement uses TRBV4-2 and TRBJ2-2; TRBD1 agrees at 7 bases. This CDR3 region has 16 residues. The J segment lost 6 bases and the V segment lost 1 base, leaving 8 bases of the junction unmatched. Germline lookup yields CDR1 LGHNA and CDR2 YNFKEQ. This chain's CDR3 is CASSQVAGGLAGELFF. DNA of the CDR3: TGTGCCAGCAGCCAAGTGGCAGGGGGTTTGGCCGGGGAGCTGTTTTTT.

The chain is built from TRBV7-9 and TRBJ2-3; 11 bases map to TRBD2. J was trimmed by 4 bases and V by 3 bases; bases with no gene match: 3. Looked up from germline, CDR1 is SEHNR and CDR2 is FQNEAQ (reference sequence). The length of the CDR3 is 15 residues. The CDR3, as DNA: TGTGCCAGCAGCTTTACTAGCGGGGGAGCAGATACGCAGTATTTT. Encoded protein: CASSFTSGGADTQYF.

The chain recombines TRBV13 with TRBJ2-1; the D gene is possibly TRBD1 (5 bases). Trimming stripped 3 bases from V and 8 bases from J, with 8 bases between. The CDR3 consists of 12 residues. Germline V gene data show CDR1 as PRHDT and CDR2 as FYEKMQ (reference sequence). The CDR3 region is CASSFIGDEQFF. DNA of the CDR3: TGTGCCAGCAGCTTCATAGGGGATGAGCAGTTCTTC.

V gene TRBV5-1 combines with J gene TRBJ2-2; the match to TRBD1 covers 7 bases. Trimming removed 0 bases from V and 7 bases from J; junction bases left unmatched: 6. From germline, CDR1 is SGHRS and CDR2 YFSETQ. The CDR3 contains 15 residues. The CDR3 reads CASSLVTGKDGELFF. The CDR3 DNA reads as TGCGCCAGCAGCTTGGTGACAGGGAAGGACGGGGAGCTGTTTTTT.

The rearrangement links TRBV2 to TRBJ2-3; the D is unclear. The germline CDR1 and CDR2 sequences are SNHLY and FYNNEI. The CDR3 loop spans 14 amino acids. The germline V and J ends were trimmed by 3 bases and 5 bases, with 12 bases remaining between them. CDR3 loop: CASSEAGSEDTQYF. The DNA of the CDR3 is TGTGCCAGCAGTGAGGCTGGAAGCGAAGATACGCAGTATTTT.

The J gene is TRBJ2-1, the V gene TRBV2; 7 bases match TRBD2. The CDR3 has 16 amino acids. V shed 3 bases and J 6 bases; nucleotides not matched to a gene: 11. Germline CDR1 reads SNHLY; CDR2 reads FYNNEI. The CDR3 loop reads CASSDQSGIGFNEQFF. CDR3 coding DNA: TGTGCCAGCAGTGACCAAAGCGGGATAGGGTTCAATGAGCAGTTCTTC.

This chain uses TRBV28 with TRBJ1-2; D perhaps matches TRBD1 (5 bases). This CDR3 has 14 amino acids. The V gene's germline CDR1 is MDHEN and CDR2 SYDVKM. Trimming stripped 10 bases from V and 1 base from J, with 16 bases between. The CDR3 loop reads CATAQVLVNYGYTF. CDR3 nucleotides: TGTGCCACGGCACAGGTTCTCGTTAACTATGGCTACACCTTC.

The chain combines TRBV28 with TRBJ1-5; TRBD1 aligns across 12 bases. The CDR3 totals 15 residues. J gave up 7 bases and V 6 bases, and 7 bases lay outside the gene matches. From germline, CDR1 is MDHEN and CDR2 SYDVKM. In DNA, the CDR3 is TGTGCCAGCAGGTACCGGGACAGGGGGCGACAGCCCCAGCATTTT. Translating it yields CASRYRDRGRQPQHF.

The chain uses TRBV18 and TRBJ2-1, with 13 bases lining up with TRBD2. Germline CDR1 reads KGHSH; CDR2 reads LQKENI. CDR3 length: 17 amino acids. After removal of 0 bases from V and 2 bases from J, the junction contained 1 base not matched to a gene. CDR3 sequence (DNA): TGTGCCAGCTCACCACCGACTAGCGGGGGGACCTACAATGAGCAGTTCTTC. Translation: CASSPPTSGGTYNEQFF.

V and J are TRBV7-6 and TRBJ2-7, with D unclear. V lost 2 bases and J 2 bases, leaving 10 bases between the germline ends. Germline V CDR1 and CDR2: SGHVS, FNYEAQ. The CDR3 spans 14 residues. CDR3 coding DNA: TGTGCCAGCAGCTTAATCGACGACACCTACGAGCAGTACTTC. It is translated as CASSLIDDTYEQYF.

V gene TRBV4-1 combines with J gene TRBJ2-5, with 7 nucleotides matching TRBD1. The CDR3 covers 14 residues. J gave up 4 bases and V 6 bases, and 8 bases lay outside the gene matches. Germline V lookup: CDR1 MGHRA, CDR2 YSYEKL. The CDR3 protein is CASRPTGTLETQYF. CDR3 in DNA: TGCGCCAGCAGACCGACAGGGACGCTAGAGACCCAGTACTTC.

V and J are TRBV5-6 and TRBJ2-7; D call uncertain. This CDR3 spans 13 amino acids. Trimming shortened V by 0 bases and J by 0 bases, and 4 bases separated the two germline ends. Germline V CDR1 and CDR2: SGHDT, YYEEEE. CDR3 amino acids: CASSLDFSYEQYF. In DNA form, the CDR3 reads TGTGCCAGCAGCTTGGACTTCTCCTACGAGCAGTACTTC.

CDR3 DNA: TGCGCCAGCAGCCAAGGATCGGGGAGGCTGGAGACCCAGTACTTC. It translates to CASSQGSGRLETQYF. This sequence joins TRBV4-3 and TRBJ2-5, with D possibly TRBD2 on 6 matching bases. The CDR3 covers 15 residues. V lost 1 base, J lost 5 bases, and 14 bases lay in between. Germline V gene sequence: CDR1 LGHNA, CDR2 YSLEER.

V and J are TRBV6-1 and TRBJ2-7; maybe TRBD1 (6 bases). This CDR3 has 14 amino acids. The germline gives CDR1 MNHNS, CDR2 SASEGT. Deletions cut 3 bases from V and 5 bases from J, with 14 bases between. CDR3 protein: CASSDPTGFNEQYF. CDR3 in DNA: TGTGCCAGCAGTGATCCGACAGGATTTAACGAGCAGTACTTC.

The chain links TRBV18 to TRBJ1-4; TRBD1 matches at 7 bases. The germline gives CDR1 KGHSH, CDR2 LQKENI. V shed 4 bases and J 2 bases; nucleotides not matched to a gene: 10. The CDR3 is made up of 17 amino acids. The DNA for the CDR3 is TGTGCCAGCTCACAGGACAGGCCTTCTTTGACTAATGAAAAACTGTTTTTT. This encodes CASSQDRPSLTNEKLFF.

V usage is TRBV7-9 and J usage is TRBJ1-3; D gene uncertain. There are 13 residues in the CDR3. Deletions cut 5 bases from V and 2 bases from J, with 7 bases between. Germline V gene data show CDR1 as SEHNR and CDR2 as FQNEAQ (reference sequence). CDR3 DNA sequence: TGTGCCAGCAGCCTACTAGCTGGAAACACCATATATTTT. This codes for CASSLLAGNTIYF.

The rearrangement joins TRBV5-1 to TRBJ2-5, with TRBD2 matching 9 bases. The CDR3 loop spans 15 amino acids. In germline, CDR1 is SGHRS, CDR2 YFSETQ. Trimming removed 0 bases from V and 4 bases from J; junction bases left unmatched: 4. The CDR3 bases are TGCGCCAGCAGCTTGGTAGCGGGAGTGGGAGAGACCCAGTACTTC. It specifies CASSLVAGVGETQYF.

CDR3 sequence reads: CASSESRPQGYTEAFF. CDR3 bases: TGCGCCAGCAGTGAGTCGAGACCGCAGGGATACACTGAAGCTTTCTTT. The genes are TRBV10-2 and TRBJ1-1, with TRBD1 as a possible D gene (5 bases). Germline values: CDR1 WSHSY, CDR2 SAAADI. CDR3 length: 16 residues. The V gene lost 0 bases and the J gene lost 3 bases, with 14 bases spanning the gap.

V and J are TRBV30 and TRBJ1-2; a possible D gene is TRBD1 (6 bases). The germline gives CDR1 GTSNPN, CDR2 SVGIG (reference sequence). V was cut by 3 bases and J by 8 bases, with 22 bases left in between. The CDR3 runs 15 residues. The CDR3 is CAWRGGGGGFFGYTF. The CDR3 DNA reads TGTGCCTGGAGGGGGGGCGGGGGTGGCTTTTTCGGCTACACCTTC.

The genes are TRBV6-5 and TRBJ1-3; 12 bases map to TRBD1. This CDR3 is 15 amino acids long. Germline values: CDR1 MNHEY, CDR2 SVGAGI. The ends lost 6 bases at V and 4 bases at J; junction bases unmatched: 4. CDR3 nucleotide sequence: TGTGCCAGCAGCCGGGACAGGGGGCGAGGAAACACCATATATTTT. It is translated as CASSRDRGRGNTIYF.

This chain joins TRBV5-4 and TRBJ1-2; 9 bases are shared with TRBD1. Germline values: CDR1 SGHNT, CDR2 YYREEE (reference sequence). Trimming removed 4 bases from V and 4 bases from J; junction bases left unmatched: 2. The CDR3 is 13 residues long. The CDR3 DNA is TGTGCCAGCAGCCTGGACAGGGGCTATGGCTACACCTTC. Amino acids: CASSLDRGYGYTF.